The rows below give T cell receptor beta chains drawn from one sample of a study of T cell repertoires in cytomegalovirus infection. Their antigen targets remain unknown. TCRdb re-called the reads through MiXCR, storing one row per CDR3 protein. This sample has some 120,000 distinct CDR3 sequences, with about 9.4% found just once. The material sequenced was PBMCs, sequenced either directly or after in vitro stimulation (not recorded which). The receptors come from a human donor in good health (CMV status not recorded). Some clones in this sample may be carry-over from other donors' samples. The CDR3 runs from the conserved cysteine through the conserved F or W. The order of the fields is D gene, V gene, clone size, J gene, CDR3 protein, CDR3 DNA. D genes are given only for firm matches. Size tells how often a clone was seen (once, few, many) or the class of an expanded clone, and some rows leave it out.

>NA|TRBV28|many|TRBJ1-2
CASSARPGYGYTF
TGTGCCAGCAGTGCCCGACCCGGCTATGGCTACACCTTC
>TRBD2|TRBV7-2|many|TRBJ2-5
CASSLPWTSGTEETQYF
TGTGCCAGCAGCTTACCCTGGACTAGCGGGACTGAAGAGACCCAGTACTTC
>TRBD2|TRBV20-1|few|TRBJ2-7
CSARGGGDEQYF
TGCAGTGCTAGGGGGGGGGGTGACGAGCAGTACTTC
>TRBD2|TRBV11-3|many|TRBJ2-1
CASSFYGTSGRDEQFF
TGTGCCAGCAGCTTCTACGGGACTAGCGGGAGAGATGAGCAGTTCTTC
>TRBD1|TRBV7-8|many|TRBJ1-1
CASSRTPTGLNTEAFF
TGTGCCAGCAGCCGAACCCCGACAGGGTTGAACACTGAAGCTTTCTTT
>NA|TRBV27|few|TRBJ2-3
CASHQSGTDTQYF
TGTGCCAGCCATCAATCCGGCACAGATACGCAGTATTTT
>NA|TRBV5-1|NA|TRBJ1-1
CASSRRGMDTEAFF
TGCGCCAGCAGCCGACGGGGGATGGACACTGAAGCTTTCTTT
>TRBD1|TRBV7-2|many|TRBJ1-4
CASSPGQGREKLFF
TGTGCCAGCAGCCCGGGACAGGGACGTGAAAAACTGTTTTTT
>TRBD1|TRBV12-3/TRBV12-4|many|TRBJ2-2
CASIDRVSIGELFF
TGTGCCAGCATCGACAGGGTGTCGATCGGGGAGCTGTTTTTT
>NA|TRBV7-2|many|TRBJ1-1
CASSLDRRGVNTEAFF
TGTGCCAGCAGCTTAGACCGCCGGGGAGTGAACACTGAAGCTTTCTTT